The present TCR beta chain was sequenced within a study of T cells of healthy individuals. MiXCR, run by TCRdb on the 5' RACE reads, gives a single entry per CDR3 protein. The sample records 60,000 to 75,000 distinct CDR3 sequences, about 16% being singletons. Germline-derived CDR1 and CDR2 are SNHLY and FYNNEI. V was cut by 6 bases and J by 1 base, with 9 bases left in between. The CDR3 totals 13 residues. This clonotype was seen ten or more times. The sequence derives from a human donor in good health. The chain recombines TRBV2 with TRBJ1-1; D uncertain. CDR3 in DNA: TGTGCCAGCAGCCGTCAACCGAACACTGAAGCTTTCTTT. It encodes CASSRQPNTEAFF.